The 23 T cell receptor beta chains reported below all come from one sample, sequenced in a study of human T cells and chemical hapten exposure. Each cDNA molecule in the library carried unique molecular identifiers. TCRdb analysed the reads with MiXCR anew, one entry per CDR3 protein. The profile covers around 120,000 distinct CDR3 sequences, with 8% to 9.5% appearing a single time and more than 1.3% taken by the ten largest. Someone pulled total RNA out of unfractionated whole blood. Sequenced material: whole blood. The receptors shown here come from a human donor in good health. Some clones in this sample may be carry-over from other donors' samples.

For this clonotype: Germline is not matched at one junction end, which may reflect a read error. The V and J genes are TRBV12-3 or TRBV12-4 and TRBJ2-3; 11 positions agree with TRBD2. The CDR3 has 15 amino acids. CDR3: CASRLAGGPTDTQYF. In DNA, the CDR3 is TGTGCCAGCAGGTTAGCGGGGGGGCCTACAGATACGCAGTATTTT.

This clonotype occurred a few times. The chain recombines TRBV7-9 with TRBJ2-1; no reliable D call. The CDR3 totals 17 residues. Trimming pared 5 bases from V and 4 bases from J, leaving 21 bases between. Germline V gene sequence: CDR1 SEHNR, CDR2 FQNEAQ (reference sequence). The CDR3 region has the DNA TGTGCCAGCAGCCCGAGGTCCTCGCTATGGGGTTACAATGAGCAGTTCTTC. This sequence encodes CASSPRSSLWGYNEQFF.

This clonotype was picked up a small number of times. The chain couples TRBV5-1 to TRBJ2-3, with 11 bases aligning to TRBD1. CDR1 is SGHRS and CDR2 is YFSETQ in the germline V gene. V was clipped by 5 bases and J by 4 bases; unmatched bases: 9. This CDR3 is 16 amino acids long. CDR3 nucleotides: TGCGCCAGCAGTACCGGGACAGGGGGATCGGCAGATACGCAGTATTTT. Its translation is CASSTGTGGSADTQYF.

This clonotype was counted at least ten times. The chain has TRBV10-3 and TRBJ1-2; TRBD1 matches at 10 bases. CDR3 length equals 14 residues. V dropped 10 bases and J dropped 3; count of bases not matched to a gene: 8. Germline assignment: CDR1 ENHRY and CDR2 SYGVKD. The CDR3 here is CATGTGETDYGYTF. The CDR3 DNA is TGTGCCACCGGGACAGGGGAGACGGACTATGGCTACACCTTC.

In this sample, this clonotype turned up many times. The CDR3 bases are TGCAGCGTTGACGGGACCTATGGCTACACCTTC. This translates into CSVDGTYGYTF. This chain connects TRBV29-1 to TRBJ1-2; TRBD1 might be the D (5 bases). This CDR3 is built from 11 residues. Trimming removed 3 bases from V and 4 bases from J, with 6 bases in between. Per germline, CDR1 SQVTM and CDR2 ANQGSEA.

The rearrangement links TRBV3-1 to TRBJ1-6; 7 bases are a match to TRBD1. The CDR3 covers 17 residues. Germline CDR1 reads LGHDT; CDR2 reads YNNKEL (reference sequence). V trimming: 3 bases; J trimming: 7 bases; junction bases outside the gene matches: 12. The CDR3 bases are TGTGCCAGCAGCCACGGAAGGAGGGACAGACAAAATTCACCCCTCCACTTT. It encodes CASSHGRRDRQNSPLHF.

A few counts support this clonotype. CDR3 loop: CASSHRGPRNEQFF. The CDR3 DNA follows: TGTGCCAGCAGCCACCGGGGCCCCCGCAATGAGCAGTTCTTC. The chain has TRBV3-1 and TRBJ2-1; perhaps D is TRBD1 or TRBD2 (5 bases each). V lost 3 bases and J lost 6, with 12 bases in between. The CDR3 loop spans 14 amino acids. CDR1 is LGHDT, CDR2 YNNKEL, per germline (reference sequence).

CDR3 sequence: CATSRGGVEAFF. The CDR3 bases are TGTGCCACCAGCAGAGGAGGTGTCGAAGCTTTCTTT. This rearrangement joins TRBV15 to TRBJ1-1; D not resolved. The V and J ends lost 1 base and 8 bases respectively, with 8 bases between them. Germline values: CDR1 LNHNV, CDR2 YYDKDF (reference sequence). The CDR3 extends over 12 amino acids.

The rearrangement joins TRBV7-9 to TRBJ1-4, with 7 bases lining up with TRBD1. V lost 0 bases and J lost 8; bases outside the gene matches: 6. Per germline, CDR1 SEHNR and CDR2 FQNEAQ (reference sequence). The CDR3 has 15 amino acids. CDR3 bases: TGTGCCAGCAGCTTAGCGGAGACAGGGAAAGAAAAACTGTTTTTT. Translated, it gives CASSLAETGKEKLFF.

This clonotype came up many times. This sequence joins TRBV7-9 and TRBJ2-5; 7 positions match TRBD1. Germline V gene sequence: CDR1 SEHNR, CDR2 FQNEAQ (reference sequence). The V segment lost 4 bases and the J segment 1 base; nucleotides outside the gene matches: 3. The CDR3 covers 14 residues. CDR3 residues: CASSSGTVQETQYF. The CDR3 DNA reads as TGTGCCAGCAGCTCTGGGACAGTCCAAGAGACCCAGTACTTC.

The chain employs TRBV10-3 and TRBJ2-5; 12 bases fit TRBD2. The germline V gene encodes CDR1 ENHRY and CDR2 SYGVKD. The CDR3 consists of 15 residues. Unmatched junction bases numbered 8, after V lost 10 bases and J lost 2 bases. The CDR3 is CASKTSGGQQETQYF. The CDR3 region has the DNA TGTGCCAGCAAAACTAGCGGGGGGCAGCAAGAGACCCAGTACTTC.

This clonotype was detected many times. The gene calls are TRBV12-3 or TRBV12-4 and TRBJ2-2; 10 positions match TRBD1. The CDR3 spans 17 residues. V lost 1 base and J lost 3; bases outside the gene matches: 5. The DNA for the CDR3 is TGTGCCAGCAGTTTAGGACCGGGACAGGGGCACACCGGGGAGCTGTTTTTT. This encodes CASSLGPGQGHTGELFF.

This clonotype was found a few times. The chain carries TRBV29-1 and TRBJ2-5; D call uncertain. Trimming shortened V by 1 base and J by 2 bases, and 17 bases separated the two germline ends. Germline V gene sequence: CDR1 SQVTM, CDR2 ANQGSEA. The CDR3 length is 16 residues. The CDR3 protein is CSVEVWAGTEQETQYF. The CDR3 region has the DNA TGCAGCGTTGAAGTCTGGGCTGGTACAGAACAAGAGACCCAGTACTTC. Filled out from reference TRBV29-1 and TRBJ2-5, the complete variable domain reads SAVISQKPSRDICQRGTSLTIQCQVDSQVTMMFWYRQQPGQSLTLIATANQGSEATYESGFVIDKFPISRPNLTFSTLTVSNMSPEDSSIYLCSVEVWAGTEQETQYFGPGTRLLVL.

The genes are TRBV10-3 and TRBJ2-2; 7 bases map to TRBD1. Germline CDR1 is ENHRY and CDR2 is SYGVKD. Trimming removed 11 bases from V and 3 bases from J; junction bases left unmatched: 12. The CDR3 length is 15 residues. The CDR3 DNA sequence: TGTGCCTCCGGGCATGACAGGGTGGACACCGGGGAGCTGTTTTTT. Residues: CASGHDRVDTGELFF.

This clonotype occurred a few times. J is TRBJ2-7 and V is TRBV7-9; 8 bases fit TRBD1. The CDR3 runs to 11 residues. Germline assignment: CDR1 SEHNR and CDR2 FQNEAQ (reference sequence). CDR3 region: CATGQGDEQYF. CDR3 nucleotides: TGTGCGACCGGACAGGGCGACGAGCAGTACTTC.

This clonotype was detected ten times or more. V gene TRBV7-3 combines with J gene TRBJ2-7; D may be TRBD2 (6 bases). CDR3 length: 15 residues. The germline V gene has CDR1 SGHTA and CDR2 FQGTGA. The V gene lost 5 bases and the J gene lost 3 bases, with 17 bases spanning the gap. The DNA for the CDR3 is TGTGCCAGCAGCCCCGGGGACTTTGGGAACTACGAGCAGTACTTC. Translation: CASSPGDFGNYEQYF.

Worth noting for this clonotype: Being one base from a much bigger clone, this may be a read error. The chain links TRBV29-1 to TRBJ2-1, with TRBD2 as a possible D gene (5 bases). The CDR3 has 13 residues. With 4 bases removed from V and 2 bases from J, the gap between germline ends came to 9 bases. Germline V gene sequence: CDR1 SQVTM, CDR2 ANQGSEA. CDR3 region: CSVVGSAYNEQFF. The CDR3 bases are TGCAGCGTTGTGGGGAGTGCCTACAATGAGCAGTTCTTC.

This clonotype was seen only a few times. The CDR3 protein is CSVAGPGGAFF. CDR3 in DNA: TGCAGCGTGGCGGGGCCCGGGGGAGCTTTCTTT. This chain joins TRBV29-1 and TRBJ1-1; the D gene is possibly TRBD1 (5 bases). The V end was cut by 6 bases, the J end by 10 bases, with 15 bases between. The CDR3 contains 11 residues. CDR1 SQVTM and CDR2 ANQGSEA come from the germline V gene.

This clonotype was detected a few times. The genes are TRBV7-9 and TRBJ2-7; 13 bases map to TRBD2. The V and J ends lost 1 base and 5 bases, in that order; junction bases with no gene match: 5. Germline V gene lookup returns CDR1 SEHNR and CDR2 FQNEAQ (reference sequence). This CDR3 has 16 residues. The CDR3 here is CASSLGGTSGNNEQYF. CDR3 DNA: TGTGCCAGCAGCTTAGGGGGGACTAGCGGGAACAACGAGCAGTACTTC.

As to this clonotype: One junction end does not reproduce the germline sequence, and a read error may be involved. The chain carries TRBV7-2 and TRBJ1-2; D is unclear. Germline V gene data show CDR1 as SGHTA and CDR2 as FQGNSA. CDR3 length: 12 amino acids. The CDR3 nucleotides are TGTGCCAGCACCATAATGGAGTATGACTACACCTTC. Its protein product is CASTIMEYDYTF. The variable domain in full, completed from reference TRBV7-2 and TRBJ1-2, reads GAGVSQSPSNKVTEKGKDVELRCDPISGHTALYWYRQSLGQGLEFLIYFQGNSAPDKSGLPSDRFSAERTGGSVSTLTIQRTQQEDSAVYLCASTIMEYDYTFGSGTRLTVV.

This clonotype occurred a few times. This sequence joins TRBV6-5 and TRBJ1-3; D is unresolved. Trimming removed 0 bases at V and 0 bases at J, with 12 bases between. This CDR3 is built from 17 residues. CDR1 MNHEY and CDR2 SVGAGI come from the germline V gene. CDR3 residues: CASSYSKLAASGNTIYF. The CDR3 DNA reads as TGTGCCAGCAGTTACTCGAAACTTGCAGCCTCTGGAAACACCATATATTTT.

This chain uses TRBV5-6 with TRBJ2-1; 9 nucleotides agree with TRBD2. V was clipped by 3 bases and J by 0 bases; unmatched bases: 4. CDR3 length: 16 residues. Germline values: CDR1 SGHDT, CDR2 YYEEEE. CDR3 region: CASSSLAGSSYNEQFF. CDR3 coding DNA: TGTGCCAGCAGCTCCCTAGCGGGGAGCTCCTACAATGAGCAGTTCTTC.

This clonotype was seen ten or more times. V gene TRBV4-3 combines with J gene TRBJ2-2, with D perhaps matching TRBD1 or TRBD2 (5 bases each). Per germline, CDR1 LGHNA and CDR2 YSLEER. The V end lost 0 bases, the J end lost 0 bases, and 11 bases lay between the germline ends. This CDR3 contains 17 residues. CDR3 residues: CASSQDTRGANTGELFF. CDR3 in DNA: TGCGCCAGCAGCCAAGATACGAGGGGCGCGAACACCGGGGAGCTGTTTTTT.